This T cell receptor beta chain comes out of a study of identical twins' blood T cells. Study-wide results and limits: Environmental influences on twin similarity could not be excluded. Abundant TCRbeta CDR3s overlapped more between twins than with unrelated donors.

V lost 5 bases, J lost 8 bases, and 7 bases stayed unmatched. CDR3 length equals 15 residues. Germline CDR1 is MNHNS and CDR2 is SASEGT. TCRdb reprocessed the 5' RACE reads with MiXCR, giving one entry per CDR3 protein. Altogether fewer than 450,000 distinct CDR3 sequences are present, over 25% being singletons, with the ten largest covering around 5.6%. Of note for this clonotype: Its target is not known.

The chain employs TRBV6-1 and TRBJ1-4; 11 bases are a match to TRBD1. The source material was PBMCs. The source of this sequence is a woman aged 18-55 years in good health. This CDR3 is CASSRLWTGGEKLFF. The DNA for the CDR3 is TGTGCCAGCAGTCGGTTGTGGACAGGGGGCGAAAAACTGTTTTTT.